Listed here are 9 T cell receptor beta chains from one sample, sequenced in a study of beta chain features in type 1 diabetes. Expressed TCRB transcripts were sequenced because the isolated RNA had all been reverse transcribed beforehand. Some clones are missing from TCRdb's copy, which holds only in-frame ones; the method was immunoSEQ multiplex PCR. The data contain 120,000 to 150,000 clones, around 9.3% of them singletons. The sample consisted of naive CD4+ T cells from blood. The receptors were gathered from a man aged 18-30 years in good health.

The V call is TRBV25-1, the J call TRBJ2-3, with 9 bases lining up with TRBD2. The V gene's germline CDR1 is MGHDK and CDR2 SYGVNS. The CDR3 extends over 15 amino acids. V dropped 5 bases and J dropped 10; count of bases not matched to a gene: 13. CDR3 in amino acids: CASSSLAGLVFAQYF. The CDR3, as DNA: TGTGCCAGCAGTTCTCTAGCGGGGCTCGTGTTCGCGCAGTATTTT.

This clone turned up a few times. This sequence joins TRBV6-5 and TRBJ2-1; D possibly corresponds to TRBD1 (7 bases). V was shortened by 4 bases and J by 7 bases, with 14 bases between the two germline ends. Germline V lookup: CDR1 MNHEY, CDR2 SVGAGI. The CDR3 extends over 14 amino acids. CDR3 in amino acids: CASSSGGLRNEQFF. CDR3 in DNA: TGTGCCAGCAGTTCAGGGGGGCTGAGGAATGAGCAGTTCTTC.

The chain couples TRBV7-9 to TRBJ1-1; the D gene is possibly TRBD1 (6 bases). Deletions cut 1 base from V and 8 bases from J, with 23 bases between. CDR1 and CDR2 (germline): SEHNR, FQNEAQ (reference sequence). CDR3 length: 17 amino acids. This CDR3 is CASSLVIGRTDFIEAFF. The CDR3, as DNA: TGTGCCAGCAGCTTAGTTATCGGCAGGACAGACTTCATCGAAGCTTTCTTT.

The chain carries TRBV30 and TRBJ1-6; possible D gene TRBD1, 5 bases. The CDR3 is 15 residues long. V lost 8 bases and J lost 8, with 22 bases in between. Germline values: CDR1 GTSNPN, CDR2 SVGIG (reference sequence). CDR3 DNA: TGTGCCCGAAATGGGCAGGGCCTAGAGGATTCACCCCTCCACTTT. Amino acid sequence: CARNGQGLEDSPLHF.

This clone turned up a few times. V gene TRBV9 combines with J gene TRBJ2-5, with 8 bases that match TRBD2. The CDR3 covers 16 residues. The ends lost 2 bases at V and 5 bases at J; junction bases unmatched: 11. Germline V gene lookup returns CDR1 SGDLS and CDR2 YYNGEE. In DNA form, the CDR3 reads TGTGCCAGCAGCGTTGGGGGGACTAGGGGGGTGGAGACCCAGTACTTC. Translation: CASSVGGTRGVETQYF.

Only a few counts were recorded for this clone. The chain uses TRBV19 and TRBJ2-2, with D perhaps matching TRBD2 (5 bases). The germline CDR1 and CDR2 sequences are LNHDA and SQIVND (reference sequence). With 3 bases removed from V and 4 bases from J, the gap between germline ends came to 15 bases. The CDR3 spans 16 residues. The CDR3 DNA reads as TGTGCCAGTAGTATTGGCTCACTGCGGGCCACCGGGGAGCTGTTTTTT. This gives the protein CASSIGSLRATGELFF.

This clone showed up just a few times. The V gene is TRBV7-2, the J gene TRBJ1-5; D not certain. This CDR3 is built from 15 residues. V lost 2 bases to trimming and J lost 4 bases, with 12 bases between them. CDR1 is SGHTA, CDR2 FQGNSA, per germline. CDR3 sequence (DNA): TGTGCCAGCAGCTTACAGGCCTCAGAGAATCAGCCCCAGCATTTT. Its protein is CASSLQASENQPQHF.

This clone was observed a handful of times. The chain joins TRBV4-2 to TRBJ2-7, with D unclear. CDR3 length: 15 amino acids. V was trimmed by 0 bases and J by 0 bases, leaving 9 bases between them. Germline V lookup: CDR1 LGHNA, CDR2 YNFKEQ. CDR3 in amino acids: CASSQDRTTSYEQYF. CDR3 bases: TGTGCCAGCAGCCAAGATCGTACTACCTCCTACGAGCAGTACTTC.

The chain links TRBV14 to TRBJ1-6; weak D call: TRBD1 (6 bases). Looked up from germline, CDR1 is SGHDN and CDR2 is FVKESK. This CDR3 spans 15 amino acids. V was cut by 4 bases and J by 8 bases, with 15 bases left in between. The CDR3 here is CASSLITGSHSPLHF. Written as DNA, the CDR3 is TGTGCCAGCAGCCTGATTACAGGGTCCCATTCACCCCTCCACTTT.